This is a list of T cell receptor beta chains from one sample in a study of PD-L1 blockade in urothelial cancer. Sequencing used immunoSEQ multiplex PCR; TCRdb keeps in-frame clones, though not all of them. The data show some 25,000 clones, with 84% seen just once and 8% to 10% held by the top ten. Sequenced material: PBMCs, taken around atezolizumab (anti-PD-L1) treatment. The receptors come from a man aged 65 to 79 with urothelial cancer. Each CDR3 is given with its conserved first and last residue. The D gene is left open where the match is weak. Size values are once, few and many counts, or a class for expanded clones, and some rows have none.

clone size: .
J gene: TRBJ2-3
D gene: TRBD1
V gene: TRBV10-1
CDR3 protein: CASSEVDRGTDTQYF
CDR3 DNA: TGCGCCAGCAGTGAGGTCGACAGGGGGACAGATACGCAGTATTTT

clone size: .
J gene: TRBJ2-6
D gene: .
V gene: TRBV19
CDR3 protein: CASSIQGGSGANVLTF
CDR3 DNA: TGTGCCAGTAGTATTCAGGGGGGCTCTGGGGCCAACGTCCTGACTTTC

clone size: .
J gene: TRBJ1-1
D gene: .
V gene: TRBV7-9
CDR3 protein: CASSLSQTGSTEAFF
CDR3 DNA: TGTGCCAGCAGCTTAAGCCAAACAGGGTCCACTGAAGCTTTCTTT

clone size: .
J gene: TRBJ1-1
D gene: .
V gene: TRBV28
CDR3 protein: CASSEVRGNTEAFF
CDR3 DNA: TGTGCCAGCAGTGAGGTGAGAGGAAACACTGAAGCTTTCTTT

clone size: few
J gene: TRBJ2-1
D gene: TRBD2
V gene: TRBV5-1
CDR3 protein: CASSPTSGVSNEQFF
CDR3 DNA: TGCGCCAGCAGCCCGACTAGCGGAGTAAGCAATGAGCAGTTCTTC

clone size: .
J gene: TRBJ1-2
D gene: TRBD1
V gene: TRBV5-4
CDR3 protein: CASSWPRTGEEGYTF
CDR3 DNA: TGTGCCAGCAGCTGGCCCAGGACAGGGGAAGAAGGCTACACCTTC

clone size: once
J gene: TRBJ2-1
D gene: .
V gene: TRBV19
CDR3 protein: CASTPGRYRGTGEQFF
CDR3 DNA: TGTGCCAGTACCCCAGGGAGGTATAGGGGCACAGGTGAGCAGTTCTTC

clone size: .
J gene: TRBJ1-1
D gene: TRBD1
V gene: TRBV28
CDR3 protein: CATTPGGLGGDTEAFF
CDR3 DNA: TGTGCCACAACTCCAGGGGGCCTAGGAGGGGACACTGAAGCTTTCTTT

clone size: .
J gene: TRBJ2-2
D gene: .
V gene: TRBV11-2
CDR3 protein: CASSSRESSGELFF
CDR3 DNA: TGTGCCAGCAGCTCTCGGGAGTCCTCCGGGGAGCTGTTTTTT

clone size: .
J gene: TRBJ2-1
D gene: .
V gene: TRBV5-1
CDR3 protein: CASSLVPGNNEQFF
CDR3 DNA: TGCGCCAGCAGCTTGGTACCGGGAAACAATGAGCAGTTCTTC

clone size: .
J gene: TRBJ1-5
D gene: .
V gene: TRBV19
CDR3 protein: CASSMEGLANQPQHF
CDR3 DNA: TGTGCCAGTAGTATGGAGGGTTTAGCAAATCAGCCCCAGCATTTT

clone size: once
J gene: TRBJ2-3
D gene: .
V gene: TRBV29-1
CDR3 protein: CSVASSTDTQYF
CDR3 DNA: TGCAGCGTAGCGTCTAGCACAGATACGCAGTATTTT

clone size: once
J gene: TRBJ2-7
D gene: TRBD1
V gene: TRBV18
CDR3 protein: CASSQGAKNEQYF
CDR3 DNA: TGTGCCAGCTCACAGGGGGCGAAGAACGAGCAGTACTTC

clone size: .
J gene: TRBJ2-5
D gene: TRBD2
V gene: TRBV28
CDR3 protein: CASFRAGGLGETQYF
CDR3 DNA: TGTGCCAGCTTTAGGGCGGGAGGGCTAGGGGAGACCCAGTACTTC

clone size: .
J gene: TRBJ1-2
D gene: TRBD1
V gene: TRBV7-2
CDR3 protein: CASSLAGQASANYGYTF
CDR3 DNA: TGTGCCAGCAGCTTAGCGGGACAGGCATCCGCTAACTATGGCTACACCTTC

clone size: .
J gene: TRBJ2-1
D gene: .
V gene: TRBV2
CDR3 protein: CASSEQQNQFF
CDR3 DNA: TGTGCCAGCAGTGAACAACAAAATCAGTTCTTC

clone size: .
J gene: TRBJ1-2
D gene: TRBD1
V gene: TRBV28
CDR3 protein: CASSLYFMTGRGSNYGYTF
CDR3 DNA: TGTGCCAGCAGTTTATATTTTATGACAGGGCGCGGATCCAACTATGGCTACACCTTC

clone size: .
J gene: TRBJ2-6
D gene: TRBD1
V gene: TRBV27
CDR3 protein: CASTHRDRGPGANVLTF
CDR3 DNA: TGTGCCAGCACCCATCGGGACAGGGGGCCTGGGGCCAACGTCCTGACTTTC

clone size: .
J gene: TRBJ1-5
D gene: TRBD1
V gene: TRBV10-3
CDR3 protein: CATAQGVSNQPQHF
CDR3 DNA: TGTGCCACCGCACAGGGGGTAAGCAATCAGCCCCAGCATTTT

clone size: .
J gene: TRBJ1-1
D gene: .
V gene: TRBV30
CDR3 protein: CAWSVLGLSNTEAFF
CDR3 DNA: TGTGCCTGGAGTGTACTGGGGCTCTCGAACACTGAAGCTTTCTTT

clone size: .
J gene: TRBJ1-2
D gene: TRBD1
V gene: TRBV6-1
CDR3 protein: CASSADRATF
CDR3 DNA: TGTGCCAGCAGTGCGGACAGGGCAACCTTC

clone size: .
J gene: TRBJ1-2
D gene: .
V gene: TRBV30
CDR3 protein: CAWMGGTNGYTF
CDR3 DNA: TGTGCCTGGATGGGGGGAACCAATGGCTACACCTTC